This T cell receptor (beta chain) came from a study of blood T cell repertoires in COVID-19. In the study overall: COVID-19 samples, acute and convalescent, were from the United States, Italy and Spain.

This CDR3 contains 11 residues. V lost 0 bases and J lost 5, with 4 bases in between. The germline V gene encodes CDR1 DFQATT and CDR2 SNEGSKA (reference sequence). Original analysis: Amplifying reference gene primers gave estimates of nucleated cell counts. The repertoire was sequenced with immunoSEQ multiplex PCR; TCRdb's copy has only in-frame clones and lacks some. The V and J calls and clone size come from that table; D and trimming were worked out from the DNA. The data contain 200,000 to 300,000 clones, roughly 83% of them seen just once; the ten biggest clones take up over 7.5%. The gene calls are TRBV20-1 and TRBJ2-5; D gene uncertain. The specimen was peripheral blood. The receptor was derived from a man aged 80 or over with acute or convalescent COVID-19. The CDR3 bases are TGCAGTGCTAGAGATCAGGAGACCCAGTACTTC. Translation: CSARDQETQYF.